The rows below give T cell receptor beta chains drawn from one sample of a study of T cell changes during pregnancy in multiple sclerosis. TCRdb's table, derived via immunoSEQ multiplex PCR, lists solely in-frame clones and lacks some. The data contain under 65,000 clones, about nine tenths of them singletons. The sequenced sample was CD4+ T cells from peripheral blood mononuclear cells, obtained after pregnancy. All receptors derive from a female donor with multiple sclerosis, enrolled in a pregnancy study. Both conserved end residues are part of each CDR3. A D gene is named only where the DNA matches it firmly. Clone size is not always given. Where it is, it says once, few, many or a class for expanded clones.

j_gene: TRBJ1-5
v_gene: TRBV10-3
abundance: -
d_gene: -
CDR3aa: CAISDLGGVDQPQHF
CDR3nt: TGTGCCATCAGTGACCTAGGAGGGGTCGATCAGCCCCAGCATTTT

j_gene: TRBJ1-2
v_gene: TRBV7-8
abundance: -
d_gene: -
CDR3aa: CASSPQTGANYGYTF
CDR3nt: TGTGCCAGCAGCCCCCAAACGGGGGCTAACTATGGCTACACCTTC

j_gene: TRBJ1-4
v_gene: TRBV30
abundance: -
d_gene: TRBD1
CDR3aa: CAWSETGATNEKLFF
CDR3nt: TGTGCCTGGAGTGAGACAGGGGCAACTAATGAAAAACTGTTTTTT

j_gene: TRBJ2-3
v_gene: TRBV4-1
abundance: -
d_gene: -
CDR3aa: CASSQGESDTQYF
CDR3nt: TGCGCCAGCAGCCAAGGGGAGTCAGATACGCAGTATTTT

j_gene: TRBJ2-1
v_gene: TRBV19
abundance: -
d_gene: TRBD1
CDR3aa: CASSALQGAGEQFF
CDR3nt: TGTGCCAGTAGTGCACTACAGGGGGCTGGTGAGCAGTTCTTC

j_gene: TRBJ2-3
v_gene: TRBV14
abundance: -
d_gene: -
CDR3aa: CASSAHTDTQYF
CDR3nt: TGTGCCAGCAGCGCACACACAGATACGCAGTATTTT

j_gene: TRBJ1-1
v_gene: TRBV6-5
abundance: once
d_gene: -
CDR3aa: CASSWRGPVGVFF
CDR3nt: TGTGCCAGCAGTTGGAGGGGCCCCGTCGGAGTTTTCTTT

j_gene: TRBJ1-3
v_gene: TRBV7-9
abundance: few
d_gene: -
CDR3aa: CASSLQGSSGNTIYF
CDR3nt: TGTGCCAGCAGCCTCCAGGGGAGCTCTGGAAACACCATATATTTT

j_gene: TRBJ2-3
v_gene: TRBV5-1
abundance: -
d_gene: -
CDR3aa: CASSLGQTTSTDTQYF
CDR3nt: TGCGCCAGCAGCTTGGGTCAGACAACTAGCACAGATACGCAGTATTTT

j_gene: TRBJ2-2
v_gene: TRBV13
abundance: -
d_gene: TRBD1
CDR3aa: CASSSRDRGNTGELFF
CDR3nt: TGTGCCAGCAGCTCCCGGGACAGGGGGAACACCGGGGAGCTGTTTTTT

j_gene: TRBJ2-4
v_gene: TRBV29-1
abundance: -
d_gene: TRBD1
CDR3aa: CSVLGQVGNIQYF
CDR3nt: TGCAGCGTCCTGGGACAGGTGGGGAACATTCAGTACTTC

j_gene: TRBJ2-7
v_gene: TRBV6-1
abundance: -
d_gene: TRBD1
CDR3aa: CASRLDRVVYEQYF
CDR3nt: TGTGCCAGCAGACTTGACAGGGTAGTGTACGAGCAGTACTTC

j_gene: TRBJ2-7
v_gene: TRBV7-7
abundance: -
d_gene: TRBD2
CDR3aa: CASSPVAGGNYEQYF
CDR3nt: TGTGCCAGCAGCCCGGTTGCGGGGGGTAATTACGAGCAGTACTTC

j_gene: TRBJ2-6
v_gene: TRBV6-1
abundance: -
d_gene: -
CDR3aa: CASSVQGSGANVLTF
CDR3nt: TGTGCCAGCAGTGTTCAGGGTTCTGGGGCCAACGTCCTGACTTTC

j_gene: TRBJ1-1
v_gene: TRBV6-1
abundance: -
d_gene: TRBD1
CDR3aa: CASSTTPGGTEAFF
CDR3nt: TGTGCCAGCAGTACAACCCCAGGGGGCACTGAAGCTTTCTTT

j_gene: TRBJ2-7
v_gene: TRBV7-8
abundance: once
d_gene: -
CDR3aa: CASSSMGPYEQYF
CDR3nt: TGTGCCAGCAGCTCCATGGGCCCCTACGAGCAGTACTTC

j_gene: TRBJ2-5
v_gene: TRBV19
abundance: once
d_gene: -
CDR3aa: CASSIDGAGRTQYF
CDR3nt: TGTGCCAGTAGTATAGATGGGGCGGGGCGGACCCAGTACTTC

j_gene: TRBJ1-5
v_gene: TRBV27
abundance: -
d_gene: -
CDR3aa: CASSLWAGEGQPQHF
CDR3nt: TGTGCCAGCAGTTTATGGGCAGGGGAGGGTCAGCCCCAGCATTTT

j_gene: TRBJ2-3
v_gene: TRBV28
abundance: -
d_gene: TRBD2
CDR3aa: CASKGGGASDTQYF
CDR3nt: TGTGCCAGCAAGGGCGGGGGGGCATCGGATACGCAGTATTTT

j_gene: TRBJ2-3
v_gene: TRBV5-5
abundance: -
d_gene: TRBD2
CDR3aa: CASSPRGGPTDTQYF
CDR3nt: TGTGCCAGCAGTCCCCGCGGGGGGCCCACAGATACGCAGTATTTT

j_gene: TRBJ1-5
v_gene: TRBV7-2
abundance: -
d_gene: -
CDR3aa: CASSFSPQSNQPQHF
CDR3nt: TGTGCCAGCAGCTTCAGTCCACAGAGCAATCAGCCCCAGCATTTT

j_gene: TRBJ1-1
v_gene: TRBV23-1
abundance: -
d_gene: TRBD1
CDR3aa: CASSRPGQLNTEAFF
CDR3nt: TGCGCCAGCAGTCGACCGGGACAGCTGAACACTGAAGCTTTCTTT

j_gene: TRBJ1-1
v_gene: TRBV13
abundance: -
d_gene: -
CDR3aa: CASSVQGPPIWVFF
CDR3nt: TGTGCCAGCAGCGTCCAGGGTCCCCCGATTTGGGTTTTCTTT

j_gene: TRBJ2-5
v_gene: TRBV7-3
abundance: -
d_gene: -
CDR3aa: CASSSAMRAQETQYF
CDR3nt: TGTGCCAGCAGCTCAGCGATGAGGGCCCAAGAGACCCAGTACTTC

j_gene: TRBJ2-3
v_gene: TRBV9
abundance: -
d_gene: -
CDR3aa: CASAQTELAYTSTDTQYF
CDR3nt: TGTGCCAGCGCCCAGACGGAGCTAGCCTACACTAGCACAGATACGCAGTATTTT

j_gene: TRBJ1-5
v_gene: TRBV18
abundance: -
d_gene: TRBD1
CDR3aa: CASSLGTGSNQPQHF
CDR3nt: TGTGCCAGCTCACTGGGGACAGGGAGCAATCAGCCCCAGCATTTT

j_gene: TRBJ1-3
v_gene: TRBV9
abundance: once
d_gene: -
CDR3aa: CASSAGFSGNTIYF
CDR3nt: TGTGCCAGCAGCGCAGGGTTCTCTGGAAACACCATATATTTT

j_gene: TRBJ1-5
v_gene: TRBV2
abundance: -
d_gene: TRBD1
CDR3aa: CASSEGDRGIRPQHF
CDR3nt: TGTGCCAGCAGTGAAGGAGACAGGGGGATTCGTCCCCAGCATTTT

j_gene: TRBJ1-2
v_gene: TRBV2
abundance: -
d_gene: -
CDR3aa: CASNRRRGNYGYTF
CDR3nt: TGTGCCAGCAACCGGAGGCGGGGGAACTATGGCTACACCTTC

j_gene: TRBJ1-5
v_gene: TRBV27
abundance: -
d_gene: TRBD1
CDR3aa: CASSSDRVINQPQHF
CDR3nt: TGTGCCAGCAGTTCCGACAGGGTAATCAATCAGCCCCAGCATTTT

j_gene: TRBJ1-2
v_gene: TRBV4-3
abundance: -
d_gene: TRBD1
CDR3aa: CASSPPGQGRGYTF
CDR3nt: TGCGCCAGCAGCCCCCCCGGACAGGGGCGTGGCTACACCTTC

j_gene: TRBJ2-7
v_gene: TRBV7-2
abundance: once
d_gene: TRBD1
CDR3aa: CASSRQGNYEQYF
CDR3nt: TGTGCCAGCAGCCGACAGGGGAACTACGAGCAGTACTTC